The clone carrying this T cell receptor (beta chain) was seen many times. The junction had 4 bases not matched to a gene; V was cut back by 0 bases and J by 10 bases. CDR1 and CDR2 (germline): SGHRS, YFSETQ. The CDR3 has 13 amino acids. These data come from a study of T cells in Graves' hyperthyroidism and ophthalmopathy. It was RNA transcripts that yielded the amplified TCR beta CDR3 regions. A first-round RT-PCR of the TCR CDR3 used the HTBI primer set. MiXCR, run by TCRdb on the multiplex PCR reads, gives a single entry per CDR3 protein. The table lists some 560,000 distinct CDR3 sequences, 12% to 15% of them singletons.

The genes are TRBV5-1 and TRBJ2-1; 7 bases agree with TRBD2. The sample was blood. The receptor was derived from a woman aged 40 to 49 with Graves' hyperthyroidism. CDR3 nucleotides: TGCGCCAGCAGCTTGGAATCTAGCGGAGAGCAGTTCTTC. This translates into CASSLESSGEQFF.